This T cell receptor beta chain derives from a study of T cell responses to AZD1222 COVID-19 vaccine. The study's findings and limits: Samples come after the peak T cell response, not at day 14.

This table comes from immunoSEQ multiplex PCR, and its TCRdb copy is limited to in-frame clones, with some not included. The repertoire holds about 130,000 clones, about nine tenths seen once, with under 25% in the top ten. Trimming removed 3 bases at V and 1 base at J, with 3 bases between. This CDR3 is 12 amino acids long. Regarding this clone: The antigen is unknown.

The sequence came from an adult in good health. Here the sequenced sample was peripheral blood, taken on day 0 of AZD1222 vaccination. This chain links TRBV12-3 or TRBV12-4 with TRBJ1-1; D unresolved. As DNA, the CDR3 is TGTGCCAGCAGTTTTGGGAACACTGAAGCTTTCTTT. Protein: CASSFGNTEAFF.